The next 20 T cell receptor beta chains were all read from a single sample in a study of shared clonotypes between healthy human individuals. TCRdb's table, derived via immunoSEQ multiplex PCR, lists solely in-frame clones and lacks some. The sample holds roughly 1 million clones; about 70% are singletons and the top ten take about 1.5%. Specimen: memory CD4+ T cells sorted from blood. Subset given: CD45RA-negative fraction. The receptors were sampled from a man younger than 35 in good health.

The chain couples TRBV10-3 to TRBJ1-1, with a tentative D call TRBD1 (5 bases). In germline, CDR1 is ENHRY, CDR2 SYGVKD. CDR3 size: 19 residues. Trimming pared 6 bases from V and 6 bases from J, leaving 32 bases between. The CDR3 loop is CAISPSPPSLAGPGSEAFF. In nucleotides, the CDR3 is TGTGCCATCAGCCCGAGCCCCCCTTCATTGGCAGGGCCGGGTTCTGAAGCTTTCTTT.

In this sample, this clone turned up once. The chain has TRBV4-1 and TRBJ2-1; 8 bases agree with TRBD1. CDR1 and CDR2 (germline): MGHRA, YSYEKL. The CDR3 is 16 amino acids. The junction had 9 bases not matched to a gene; V was cut back by 4 bases and J by 4 bases. As DNA, the CDR3 is TGCGCCAGCAGCCGTGTAAACAGGGGGAGTTACAATGAGCAGTTCTTC. Its translation is CASSRVNRGSYNEQFF.

V and J are TRBV18 and TRBJ1-1, with D maybe TRBD1 (6 bases). Germline V gives CDR1 KGHSH, CDR2 LQKENI. V dropped 6 bases and J dropped 3 bases, with 17 bases sitting between them. This CDR3 has 15 amino acids. The CDR3 sequence: CASSPWQGRHTEAFF. The DNA for the CDR3 is TGTGCCAGCTCTCCCTGGCAGGGGCGGCACACTGAAGCTTTCTTT.

The CDR3 sequence is CASSDPHNEQFF. The CDR3 DNA follows: TGTGCCAGCAGCGACCCTCACAATGAGCAGTTCTTC. The chain employs TRBV7-2 and TRBJ2-1; no firm D call. Germline assignment: CDR1 SGHTA and CDR2 FQGNSA. This CDR3 spans 12 amino acids. Trimming cost V 5 bases and J 5 bases, with 7 bases left between them.

The V gene is TRBV5-6, the J gene TRBJ2-7, with D perhaps being TRBD1 or TRBD2 (5 bases each). CDR1 SGHDT and CDR2 YYEEEE come from the germline V gene. This CDR3 region has 16 residues. V shed 4 bases and J shed 5 bases, with 22 bases lying between them. CDR3 coding DNA: TGTGCCAGCAGCCCTCCACTCTTCCGAGGGGCACACGAGCAGTACTTC. Translating gives CASSPPLFRGAHEQYF.

This clone is a singleton in its sample. The chain combines TRBV6-5 with TRBJ1-4; no definite D call. CDR3 length: 15 amino acids. Germline V gene sequence: CDR1 MNHEY, CDR2 SVGAGI. V was trimmed by 9 bases and J by 1 base, leaving 15 bases between them. Written as DNA, the CDR3 is TGTGCCAGTCAAAAATCGGGAGGAACTAATGAAAAACTGTTTTTT. It is translated as CASQKSGGTNEKLFF.

CDR3 residues: CASSGDRVGEYEQYF. CDR3 in DNA: TGTGCCAGCAGCGGCGACAGGGTGGGGGAGTACGAGCAGTACTTC. V is TRBV6-1 and J is TRBJ2-7; TRBD1 matches at 7 bases. The CDR3 has 15 residues. Germline values: CDR1 MNHNS, CDR2 SASEGT. Losses at the gene ends were 6 bases for V and 4 bases for J; bases not matched to a gene: 12.

This clone was found a few times. The chain couples TRBV7-3 to TRBJ1-5, with D unresolved. The CDR3 runs to 13 residues. With 2 bases removed from V and 4 bases from J, the gap between germline ends came to 6 bases. In germline, CDR1 is SGHTA, CDR2 FQGTGA. CDR3 loop: CASSLGRNQPQHF. Written as DNA, the CDR3 is TGTGCCAGCAGCTTAGGCAGGAATCAGCCCCAGCATTTT.

This clone was counted only a few times. The rearrangement links TRBV2 to TRBJ1-5; 7 nucleotides agree with TRBD1. The CDR3 has 15 amino acids. V lost 6 bases, J lost 7 bases, and 12 bases stayed unmatched. Per the germline V gene, CDR1 is SNHLY and CDR2 is FYNNEI. The CDR3: CASRTQGQVGQPQHF. The CDR3 bases are TGTGCCAGCAGGACGCAAGGACAGGTTGGCCAGCCCCAGCATTTT. The variable domain in full, completed from reference TRBV2 and TRBJ1-5, reads EPEVTQTPSHQVTQMGQEVILRCVPISNHLYFYWYRQILGQKVEFLVSFYNNEISEKSEIFDDQFSVERPDGSNFTLKIRSTKLEDSAMYFCASRTQGQVGQPQHFGDGTRLSIL.

This chain joins TRBV2 and TRBJ1-3; unclear D gene. CDR1 SNHLY and CDR2 FYNNEI come from the germline V gene. The CDR3 length is 16 residues. The V end was cut by 6 bases, the J end by 4 bases, with 19 bases between. The CDR3, as DNA: TGTGCCAGCAGCGACCCCGGTGGCTCAAAGGGAAACACCATATATTTT. This sequence encodes CASSDPGGSKGNTIYF.

The DNA for the CDR3 is TGTGCCAGCAGCGCCAGACATGGCGCTGATGAAAAACTGTTTTTT. As protein: CASSARHGADEKLFF. This sequence joins TRBV9 and TRBJ1-4; D is uncertain. Germline V gene lookup returns CDR1 SGDLS and CDR2 YYNGEE. CDR3 length: 15 residues. V lost 3 bases and J lost 6, with 15 bases in between.

Note on this clone: Other DNA sequences in this sample translate to the same CDR3. J is TRBJ2-7 and V is TRBV20-1; 8 bases are a match to TRBD1. The CDR3 runs to 11 residues. V trimming: 6 bases; J trimming: 6 bases; junction bases outside the gene matches: 4. Germline CDR1 is DFQATT and CDR2 is SNEGSKA (reference sequence). CDR3 sequence (DNA): TGCAGTGCCCGGACAGGGTCCGAGCAGTACTTC. Translation: CSARTGSEQYF.

Concerning this clone itself: Within the sample, other DNA sequences also encode this same CDR3. The chain joins TRBV6-5 to TRBJ2-7; D not certain. From germline, CDR1 is MNHEY and CDR2 SVGAGI. This CDR3 is 13 amino acids long. V lost 1 base and J 0 bases, leaving 4 bases between the germline ends. The CDR3: CASSYYSSYEQYF. CDR3 coding DNA: TGTGCCAGCAGTTACTATAGCTCCTACGAGCAGTACTTC.

CDR3 loop: CASSLVPGYTGELFF. In DNA, the CDR3 is TGCGCCAGCAGCTTGGTTCCGGGGTACACCGGGGAGCTGTTTTTT. The rearrangement joins TRBV5-1 to TRBJ2-2, with D possibly being TRBD2 (5 bases). The CDR3 runs to 15 residues. The germline gives CDR1 SGHRS, CDR2 YFSETQ. V was trimmed by 0 bases and J by 3 bases, leaving 9 bases between them.

This rearrangement joins TRBV21-1 to TRBJ2-7; the D segment call TRBD2 is taken from the table without a DNA check. TRBV21-1 is a pseudogene segment. The CDR3 loop spans 14 amino acids. The DNA of the CDR3 is TGTGCCAGCAGCAAGCCCCTAGCGGAATACGAGCAGTACTTC. Protein product: CASSKPLAEYEQYF.

The chain couples TRBV11-3 to TRBJ2-3; unclear D gene. V was shortened by 5 bases and J by 7 bases, with 13 bases between the two germline ends. Germline V CDR1 and CDR2: SGHNT, YENEEA. The CDR3 spans 13 residues. This CDR3 is CASSAREGNTQYF. DNA of the CDR3: TGTGCCAGCAGCGCTAGGGAAGGGAATACGCAGTATTTT.

In this sample, this clone turned up once. The J gene is TRBJ1-6, the V gene TRBV27, with D possibly TRBD1 on 5 matching bases. The CDR3 spans 15 residues. V was shortened by 0 bases and J by 10 bases, with 13 bases between the two germline ends. CDR1 and CDR2 (germline): MNHEY, SMNVEV (reference sequence). CDR3 coding DNA: TGTGCCAGCAGTTTATCGGCAGGGAGCACCTCACCCCTCCACTTT. It specifies CASSLSAGSTSPLHF.

This sequence joins TRBV7-2 and TRBJ2-2, with 7 bases identical to TRBD2. CDR1 is SGHTA and CDR2 is FQGNSA in the germline V gene. Unmatched junction bases numbered 6, after V lost 1 base and J lost 7 bases. This CDR3 spans 15 amino acids. CDR3 protein: CASSLVAGAIGELFF. Written as DNA, the CDR3 is TGTGCCAGCAGCTTAGTTGCGGGAGCGATCGGGGAGCTGTTTTTT.

As concerns this clone: The sample carries other DNA sequences with the same CDR3. The chain has TRBV12-5 and TRBJ2-7, with TRBD1 matching 11 bases. Germline V gene sequence: CDR1 LGHNT, CDR2 FRNRAP. This CDR3 has 12 amino acids. V lost 8 bases, J lost 6 bases, and 3 bases stayed unmatched. For the CDR3, the DNA is TGTGCTAGTCCGGGACAGGGGGTCGAGCAGTACTTC. Translating gives CASPGQGVEQYF.

The chain has TRBV6-1 and TRBJ1-1; D not resolved. The germline CDR1 and CDR2 sequences are MNHNS and SASEGT. Trimming removed 5 bases from V and 1 base from J, with 8 bases in between. This CDR3 region has 13 residues. The CDR3, as DNA: TGTGCCAGCAGTAGAGTCCCGAACACTGAAGCTTTCTTT. It is translated as CASSRVPNTEAFF.